The clone carrying this TCR beta chain was seen more than once but under ten times. The target antigen is unknown. The record originates from a study of CD8 T cells in Susac syndrome. For the study at large: When blood was collected, patients with Susac syndrome were therapy-naive, were taking corticosteroids, or were receiving intravenous immunoglobulin alone. Whole-study results and caveats: As acknowledged by the study, its TCR sequencing and HLA analysis included a relatively small number of individuals.

The CDR3 consists of 12 residues. Germline CDR1 is SQVTM and CDR2 is ANQGSEA. V lost 4 bases, J lost 0 bases, and 6 bases lay in between. When the RNA was reverse transcribed, random hexamers were used with an input of about 0.5 to 1 ug. TCRdb independently ran MiXCR on the immunoSEQ multiplex PCR reads; one entry per CDR3 protein. The sample contains around 140,000 distinct CDR3 sequences, approximately 95% of which appear only once. The specimen sequenced was CD4+ T cells from PBMCs. The TCR originated in a human donor with Susac syndrome. The chain carries TRBV29-1 and TRBJ1-1; no firm D call. CDR3 region: CSVGRLNTEAFF. In DNA, the CDR3 is TGCAGCGTTGGACGGTTGAACACTGAAGCTTTCTTT.